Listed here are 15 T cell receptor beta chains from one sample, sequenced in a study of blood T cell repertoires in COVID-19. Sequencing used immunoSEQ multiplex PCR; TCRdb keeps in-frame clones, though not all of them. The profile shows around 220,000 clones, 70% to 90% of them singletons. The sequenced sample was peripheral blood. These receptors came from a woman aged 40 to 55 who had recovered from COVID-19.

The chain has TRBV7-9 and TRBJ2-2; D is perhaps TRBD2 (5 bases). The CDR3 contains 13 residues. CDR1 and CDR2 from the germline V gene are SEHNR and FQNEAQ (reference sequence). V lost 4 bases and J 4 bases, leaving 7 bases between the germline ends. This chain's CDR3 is CASSSGGTGELFF. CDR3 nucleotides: TGTGCCAGCAGCTCCGGAGGCACCGGGGAGCTGTTTTTT.

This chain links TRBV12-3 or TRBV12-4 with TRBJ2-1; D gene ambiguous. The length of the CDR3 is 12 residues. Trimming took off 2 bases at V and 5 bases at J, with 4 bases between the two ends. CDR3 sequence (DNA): TGTGCCAGCAGTTTAACTCACAATGAGCAGTTCTTC. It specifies CASSLTHNEQFF.

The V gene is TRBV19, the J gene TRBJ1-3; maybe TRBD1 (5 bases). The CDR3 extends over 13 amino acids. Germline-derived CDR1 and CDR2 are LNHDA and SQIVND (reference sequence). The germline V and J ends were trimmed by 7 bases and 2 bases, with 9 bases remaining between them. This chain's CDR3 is CASTVGPGNTIYF. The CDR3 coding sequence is TGTGCCAGTACTGTGGGGCCTGGAAACACCATATATTTT.

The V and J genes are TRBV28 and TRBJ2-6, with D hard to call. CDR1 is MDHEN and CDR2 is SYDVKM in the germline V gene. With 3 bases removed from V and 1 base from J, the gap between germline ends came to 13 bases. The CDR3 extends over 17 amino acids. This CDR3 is CASSFALVSSGANVLTF. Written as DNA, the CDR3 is TGTGCCAGCAGTTTTGCCCTAGTAAGTTCTGGGGCCAACGTCCTGACTTTC.

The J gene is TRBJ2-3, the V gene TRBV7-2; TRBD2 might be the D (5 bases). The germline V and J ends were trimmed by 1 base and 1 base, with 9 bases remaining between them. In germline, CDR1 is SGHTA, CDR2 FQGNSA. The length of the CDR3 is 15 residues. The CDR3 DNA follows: TGTGCCAGCAGCTTAGTATATAGCGGCACAGATACGCAGTATTTT. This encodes CASSLVYSGTDTQYF.

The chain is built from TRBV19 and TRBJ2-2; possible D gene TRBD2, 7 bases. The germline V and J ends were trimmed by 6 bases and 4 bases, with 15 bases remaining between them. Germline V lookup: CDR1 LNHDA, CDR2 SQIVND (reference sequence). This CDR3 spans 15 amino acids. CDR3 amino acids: CASRGRGVGTGELFF. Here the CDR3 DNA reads TGTGCCAGTAGAGGGAGGGGGGTTGGCACCGGGGAGCTGTTTTTT.

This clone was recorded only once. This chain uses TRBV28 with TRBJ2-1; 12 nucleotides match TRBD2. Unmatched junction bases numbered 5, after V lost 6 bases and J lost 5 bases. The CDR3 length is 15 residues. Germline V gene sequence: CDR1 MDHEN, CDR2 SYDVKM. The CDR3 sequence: CASSLAGGPNNEQFF. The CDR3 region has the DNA TGTGCCAGCAGCCTAGCGGGGGGGCCCAACAATGAGCAGTTCTTC. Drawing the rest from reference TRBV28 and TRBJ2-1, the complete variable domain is DVKVTQSSRYLVKRTGEKVFLECVQDMDHENMFWYRQDPGLGLRLIYFSYDVKMKEKGDIPEGYSVSREKKERFSLILESASTNQTSMYLCASSLAGGPNNEQFFGPGTRLTVL.

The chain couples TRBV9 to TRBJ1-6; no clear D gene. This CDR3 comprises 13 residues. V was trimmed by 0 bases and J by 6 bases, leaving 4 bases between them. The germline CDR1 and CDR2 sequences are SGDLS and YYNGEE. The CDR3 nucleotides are TGTGCCAGCAGCGTAGACATTAATTCACCCCTCCACTTT. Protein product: CASSVDINSPLHF.

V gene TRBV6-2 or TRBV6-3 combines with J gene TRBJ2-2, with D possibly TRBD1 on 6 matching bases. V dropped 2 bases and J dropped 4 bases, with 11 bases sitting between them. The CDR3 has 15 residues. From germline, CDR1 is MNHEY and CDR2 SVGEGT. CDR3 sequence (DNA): TGTGCCAGCAGTTACCCCAGGACAGTCACCGGGGAGCTGTTTTTT. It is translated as CASSYPRTVTGELFF.

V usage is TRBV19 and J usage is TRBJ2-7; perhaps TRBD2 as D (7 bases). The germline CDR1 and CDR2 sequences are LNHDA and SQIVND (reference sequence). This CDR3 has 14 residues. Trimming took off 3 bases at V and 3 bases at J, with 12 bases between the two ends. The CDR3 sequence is CASSMGGTSYEQYF. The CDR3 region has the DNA TGTGCCAGTAGTATGGGGGGGACAAGCTACGAGCAGTACTTC.

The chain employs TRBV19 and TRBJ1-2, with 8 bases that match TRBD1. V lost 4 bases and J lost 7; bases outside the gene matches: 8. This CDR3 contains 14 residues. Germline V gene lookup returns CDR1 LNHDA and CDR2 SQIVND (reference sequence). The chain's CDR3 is CASSTQSGQVGYTF. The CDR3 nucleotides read TGTGCCAGTAGTACCCAGTCGGGACAGGTTGGCTACACCTTC.

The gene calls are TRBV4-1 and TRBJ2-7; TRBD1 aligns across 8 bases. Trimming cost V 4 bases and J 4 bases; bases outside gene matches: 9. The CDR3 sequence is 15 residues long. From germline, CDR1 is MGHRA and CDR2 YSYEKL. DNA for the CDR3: TGCGCCAGCAGCCGAACCGGGACAGGAGATTACGAGCAGTACTTC. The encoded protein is CASSRTGTGDYEQYF.

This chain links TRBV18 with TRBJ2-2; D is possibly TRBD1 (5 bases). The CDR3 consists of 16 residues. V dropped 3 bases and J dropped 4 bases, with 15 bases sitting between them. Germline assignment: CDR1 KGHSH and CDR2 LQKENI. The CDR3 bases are TGTGCCAGCTCACCGACCGGGCAGGGCGGCACCGGGGAGCTGTTTTTT. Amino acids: CASSPTGQGGTGELFF.

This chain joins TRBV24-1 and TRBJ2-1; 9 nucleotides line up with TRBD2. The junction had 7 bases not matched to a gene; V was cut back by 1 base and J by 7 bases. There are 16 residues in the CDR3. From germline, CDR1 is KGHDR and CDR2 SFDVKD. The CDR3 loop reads CATSDLGTSRTNEQFF. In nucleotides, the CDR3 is TGTGCCACCAGTGATTTAGGGACTAGCCGGACGAATGAGCAGTTCTTC.

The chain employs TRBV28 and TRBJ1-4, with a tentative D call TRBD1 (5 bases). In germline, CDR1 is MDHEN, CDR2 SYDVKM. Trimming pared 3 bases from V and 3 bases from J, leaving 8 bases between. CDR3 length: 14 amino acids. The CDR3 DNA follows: TGTGCCAGCAGTTTTCAGGGTTCTAATGAAAAACTGTTTTTT. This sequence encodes CASSFQGSNEKLFF.